Presented here are 3 T cell receptor beta chains from one specimen sequenced in a study of CD8+CD57+ T cells in acquired aplastic anemia. All sequencing subjects had displayed CD8+CD57+ cell expansion on flow cytometry. TCR beta VDJ and CDR3 were profiled, and genomic DNA was the template. TCRdb re-derived calls from the reads in MiXCR, one entry per CDR3 protein. The sample has 100,000 to 150,000 distinct CDR3 sequences, about 40% seen once. Material for sequencing was sorted CD4+, CD8+, or CD8+CD57+ T cells (not recorded which) from PBMCs. These TCRs come from a human donor with aplastic anemia.

This clonotype has more than one count but fewer than ten. The chain is built from TRBV18 and TRBJ1-1; D ambiguous. The V and J ends lost 5 bases and 7 bases respectively, with 8 bases between them. CDR3 length: 11 residues. Germline V gene data show CDR1 as KGHSH and CDR2 as LQKENI. This chain's CDR3 is CASSVAVEAFF. The CDR3 DNA follows: TGTGCCAGCTCAGTGGCAGTTGAAGCTTTCTTT.

Many counts were recorded for this clonotype. The V gene is TRBV19, the J gene TRBJ2-5, with D perhaps given as TRBD1 or TRBD2 (5 bases each). The V gene's germline CDR1 is LNHDA and CDR2 SQIVND (reference sequence). This CDR3 has 16 residues. Trimming removed 3 bases at V and 9 bases at J, with 23 bases between. The CDR3 nucleotides are TGTGCCAGTAGTATTAGGGGTAATGGGCGCCCGGGGTCCCAGTACTTC. Protein product: CASSIRGNGRPGSQYF.

V is TRBV10-2 and J is TRBJ1-2; D unresolved. The germline V gene encodes CDR1 WSHSY and CDR2 SAAADI. Trimming pared 8 bases from V and 9 bases from J, leaving 19 bases between. CDR3 length: 13 amino acids. The CDR3 region has the DNA TGCGCCAGCCTATCCACTCCTAACCTTAGCTACACCTTC. Protein sequence: CASLSTPNLSYTF.